These 30 T cell receptor beta chains originate from one sample sequenced in a study of persistence of HIV-infected CD4 T cells. No antigens are known for them. Overlapping HIV-1 Gag 15-mer peptides at 0.95 to 1 ug per peptide per mL were used. Memory cells lacking CD40L and CD69 with high CD45RO were sorted. Sequencing used immunoSEQ version 4 in survey mode. The method was immunoSEQ multiplex PCR; TCRdb's version includes in-frame clones alone and lacks a portion of them. The sample carries under 40,000 clones, approximately 85% recorded once. The sample here was CD4+ T cells sorted from PBMCs after approximately 19-hour stimulation, taken from a patient who received antiretroviral therapy. These receptors were taken from an adult woman with HIV who was CMV-seropositive.

CDR3 sequence reads: CASSTRRLEAFF. The CDR3 nucleotides are TGTGCCAGTAGTACAAGACGGCTCGAAGCTTTCTTT. This rearrangement joins TRBV19 to TRBJ1-1; D is uncertain. The CDR3 totals 12 residues. Germline assignment: CDR1 LNHDA and CDR2 SQIVND (reference sequence). Between the trimmed V and J ends, which lost 4 bases and 8 bases, there was a span of 11 bases. The full variable domain, with the rest looked up from reference TRBV19 and TRBJ1-1, is DGGITQSPKYLFRKEGQNVTLSCEQNLNHDAMYWYRQDPGQGLRLIYYSQIVNDFQKGDIAEGYSVSREKKESFPLTVTSAQKNPTAFYLCASSTRRLEAFFGQGTRLTVV.

The chain recombines TRBV28 with TRBJ2-7; D unresolved. Germline V lookup: CDR1 MDHEN, CDR2 SYDVKM. CDR3 length: 15 amino acids. V lost 5 bases and J 6 bases, leaving 20 bases between the germline ends. For the CDR3, the DNA is TGTGCCAGCAGTAGACTCTCGCGACCCACCCGCGAGCAGTACTTC. Translating gives CASSRLSRPTREQYF.

This clone was seen a single time. V gene TRBV29-1 combines with J gene TRBJ2-5; TRBD2 matches at 9 bases. The V gene's germline CDR1 is SQVTM and CDR2 ANQGSEA. The J segment lost 5 bases and the V segment lost 6 bases, leaving 10 bases of the junction unmatched. The CDR3 totals 14 residues. CDR3 sequence (DNA): TGCAGCGTACCAAAGCTAGCGGGGTTTGAGACCCAGTACTTC. It translates to CSVPKLAGFETQYF.

The chain recombines TRBV5-4 with TRBJ1-1; TRBD1 is a possible D gene (5 bases). CDR3 size: 13 residues. Trimming stripped 4 bases from V and 11 bases from J, with 18 bases between. Germline-derived CDR1 and CDR2 are SGHNT and YYREEE (reference sequence). DNA of the CDR3: TGTGCCAGCAGCGCTACGGTGGGGGGTAGGGCTTTCTTT. Protein product: CASSATVGGRAFF.

V and J are TRBV2 and TRBJ2-3; maybe TRBD2 (6 bases). V was pared by 6 bases and J by 4 bases, with 20 bases between. This CDR3 comprises 16 residues. Germline V lookup: CDR1 SNHLY, CDR2 FYNNEI. The CDR3 is CASRHPSSGVADTQYF. The CDR3 DNA follows: TGTGCCAGCAGGCATCCTAGCTCGGGGGTGGCAGATACGCAGTATTTT.

This chain connects TRBV15 to TRBJ1-1; TRBD1 might be the D (6 bases). V lost 0 bases to trimming and J lost 1 base, with 18 bases between them. CDR1 and CDR2 from the germline V gene are LNHNV and YYDKDF (reference sequence). This CDR3 has 18 residues. For the CDR3, the DNA is TGTGCCACCAGCAGAGATCGGGGACACCGCGGGGAGAACACTGAAGCTTTCTTT. Translating it yields CATSRDRGHRGENTEAFF.

V usage is TRBV19 and J usage is TRBJ1-1, with 9 bases matching TRBD1. Germline values: CDR1 LNHDA, CDR2 SQIVND (reference sequence). The ends lost 5 bases at V and 5 bases at J; junction bases unmatched: 12. The CDR3 is made up of 16 amino acids. The CDR3 DNA follows: TGTGCCAGTAGTTTACAGGGGGCAGGCGGGGGGACTGAAGCTTTCTTT. Its protein is CASSLQGAGGGTEAFF.

V usage is TRBV6-1 and J usage is TRBJ2-5; possible D gene TRBD2, 5 bases. V was pared by 5 bases and J by 3 bases, with 13 bases between. The CDR3 has 14 amino acids. Germline-derived CDR1 and CDR2 are MNHNS and SASEGT. CDR3 amino acids: CASSPDLGKETQYF. The CDR3 nucleotides read TGTGCCAGCAGTCCGGACTTGGGCAAAGAGACCCAGTACTTC.

The V call is TRBV2, the J call TRBJ1-4; no clear D. The CDR3 contains 12 residues. The germline CDR1 and CDR2 sequences are SNHLY and FYNNEI. The V and J ends lost 3 bases and 8 bases respectively, with 7 bases between them. DNA of the CDR3: TGTGCCAGCAGTGAGTCTTCGGAAAAACTGTTTTTT. Its protein product is CASSESSEKLFF.

The rearrangement links TRBV6-5 to TRBJ1-2; possible D gene TRBD1, 6 bases. The CDR3 is made up of 15 amino acids. CDR1 is MNHEY, CDR2 SVGAGI, per germline. The germline V and J ends were trimmed by 6 bases and 7 bases, with 21 bases remaining between them. CDR3 sequence (DNA): TGTGCCAGCAGAAGGGAGTTGGGGGGGGCTGGTGGCTACACCTTC. Its protein is CASRRELGGAGGYTF.

The rearrangement uses TRBV19 and TRBJ1-3; tentatively, D is TRBD1 (5 bases). CDR3 length: 17 amino acids. CDR1 LNHDA and CDR2 SQIVND come from the germline V gene (reference sequence). V dropped 6 bases and J dropped 1 base, with 19 bases sitting between them. CDR3 DNA: TGTGCCAGTAGCCCTGACAGACCCCTTGAGTCTGGAAACACCATATATTTT. It yields the protein CASSPDRPLESGNTIYF.

The chain has TRBV6-5 and TRBJ1-5; D call uncertain. The germline gives CDR1 MNHEY, CDR2 SVGAGI. The CDR3 has 15 amino acids. The V end was cut by 6 bases, the J end by 4 bases, with 16 bases between. The CDR3 DNA reads as TGTGCCAGCAGGACCCGGGAAAATGGGAATCAGCCCCAGCATTTT. Protein product: CASRTRENGNQPQHF.

As for this clone: Other DNA sequences in the sample encode the same CDR3. The chain couples TRBV5-1 to TRBJ2-1; D call uncertain. Germline V lookup: CDR1 SGHRS, CDR2 YFSETQ. The V end was cut by 0 bases, the J end by 9 bases, with 4 bases between. CDR3 length equals 11 residues. The CDR3 loop reads CASSLETEQFF. In nucleotides, the CDR3 is TGCGCCAGCAGCTTGGAAACTGAGCAGTTCTTC.

This clone came up once. This chain joins TRBV19 and TRBJ2-3; 7 positions agree with TRBD1. With 4 bases clipped from V and 2 bases from J, the junction kept 9 bases outside the gene matches. CDR1 and CDR2 from the germline V gene are LNHDA and SQIVND (reference sequence). This CDR3 is 16 amino acids long. CDR3 amino acids: CASSNPGQSSTDTQYF. The CDR3 bases are TGTGCCAGTAGTAACCCGGGACAGAGTTCCACAGATACGCAGTATTTT.

This sequence joins TRBV6-6 and TRBJ1-2, with D perhaps TRBD1 (5 bases). Germline V gene sequence: CDR1 MNHNY, CDR2 SVGAGI (reference sequence). Trimming pared 5 bases from V and 4 bases from J, leaving 17 bases between. The CDR3 spans 15 residues. The CDR3 protein is CASSPRLDSGYGYTF. In nucleotides, the CDR3 is TGTGCCAGCAGTCCCCGACTTGACAGCGGCTATGGCTACACCTTC.

This chain connects TRBV6-2 or TRBV6-3 to TRBJ2-3; 11 bases map to TRBD1. The CDR3 totals 15 residues. Germline-derived CDR1 and CDR2 are MNHEY and SVGEGT. The ends lost 2 bases at V and 9 bases at J; junction bases unmatched: 7. As DNA, the CDR3 is TGTGCCAGCAGTTACGGTGGGACAGGGGGAGAGACGCAGTATTTT. Protein sequence: CASSYGGTGGETQYF.

By its share, this clone is large. This sequence joins TRBV5-1 and TRBJ2-7; a weak D match, TRBD1 (6 bases). This CDR3 has 14 amino acids. The ends were cut back, 4 bases at V and 1 base at J, with 12 bases in the middle. CDR1 SGHRS and CDR2 YFSETQ come from the germline V gene. In DNA form, the CDR3 reads TGCGCCAGCAGCAGAACCGGACAGTCCTACGAGCAGTACTTC. Translating gives CASSRTGQSYEQYF.

This clone was picked up a small number of times. V is TRBV6-6 and J is TRBJ1-2, with 7 bases matching TRBD1. CDR1 MNHNY and CDR2 SVGAGI come from the germline V gene (reference sequence). The CDR3 has 11 amino acids. Trimming cost V 11 bases and J 3 bases; bases outside gene matches: 3. The CDR3 DNA reads as TGTGCCGGAGGGACAGACTATGGCTACACCTTC. Translating gives CAGGTDYGYTF.

The chain combines TRBV25-1 with TRBJ2-5; D gene uncertain. Trimming cost V 3 bases and J 2 bases, with 10 bases left between them. The CDR3 has 14 residues. Germline loops: CDR1 MGHDK, CDR2 SYGVNS. CDR3 nucleotide sequence: TGTGCCAGCAGTGATCCGGCAGCGCAAGAGACCCAGTACTTC. It specifies CASSDPAAQETQYF.

This clone qualifies as medium-sized. This sample also contains other DNA sequences that code for the same CDR3. The chain couples TRBV10-1 to TRBJ1-1, with 8 bases aligning to TRBD1. This CDR3 has 13 amino acids. Germline CDR1 and CDR2: WNHNN and SYGVQD (reference sequence). V shed 7 bases, J shed 1 base, and the junction held 2 bases outside the gene matches. DNA for the CDR3: TGCGCCAGCAAGGGACAGGCGAACACTGAAGCTTTCTTT. Amino acids: CASKGQANTEAFF.

This clone was observed a few times. The CDR3 reads CASSSPRGRRTDTQYF. The CDR3 coding sequence is TGTGCCAGCAGCTCCCCGCGGGGCCGACGCACAGATACGCAGTATTTT. The chain is built from TRBV9 and TRBJ2-3, with D tentatively TRBD2 (6 bases). Trimming cost V 4 bases and J 1 base, with 16 bases left between them. Looked up from germline, CDR1 is SGDLS and CDR2 is YYNGEE. The CDR3 runs to 16 residues. Supplemented by reference TRBV9 and TRBJ2-3, the full variable domain reads DSGVTQTPKHLITATGQRVTLRCSPRSGDLSVYWYQQSLDQGLQFLIQYYNGEERAKGNILERFSAQQFPDLHSELNLSSLELGDSALYFCASSSPRGRRTDTQYFGPGTRLTVL.

The chain joins TRBV10-3 to TRBJ1-5, with TRBD1 as a possible D gene (5 bases). The CDR3 spans 15 residues. CDR1 ENHRY and CDR2 SYGVKD come from the germline V gene. V lost 3 bases to trimming and J lost 5 bases, with 14 bases between them. The CDR3 is CAISDLGVDDQPQHF. The CDR3 region has the DNA TGTGCCATCAGTGATTTAGGGGTGGATGATCAGCCCCAGCATTTT.

This chain links TRBV18 with TRBJ2-5; D remains ambiguous. This CDR3 comprises 11 residues. CDR1 KGHSH and CDR2 LQKENI come from the germline V gene. The V gene lost 5 bases and the J gene lost 0 bases, with 1 base spanning the gap. CDR3 amino acids: CASSYQETQYF. The DNA of the CDR3 is TGTGCCAGCTCATACCAAGAGACCCAGTACTTC.

This sequence joins TRBV28 and TRBJ2-7; 7 positions agree with TRBD2. Germline-derived CDR1 and CDR2 are MDHEN and SYDVKM. Germline trimming cut 8 bases from V and 7 bases from J; bases unmatched to any gene: 14. The CDR3 extends over 14 amino acids. The CDR3 here is CASRRREGLWEQYF. The CDR3 DNA is TGTGCCAGCCGACGGAGGGAGGGCCTTTGGGAGCAGTACTTC.

The rearrangement links TRBV3-1 (or the pseudogene TRBV3-2) to TRBJ2-5; 9 nucleotides line up with TRBD1. The CDR3 has 14 residues. Germline V gene sequence: CDR1 LGHDT, CDR2 YNNKEL (reference sequence). V trimming: 4 bases; J trimming: 5 bases; junction bases outside the gene matches: 5. CDR3 sequence (DNA): TGTGCCAGCAGCCTTGGACAGGGGTTGGAGACCCAGTACTTC. This translates into CASSLGQGLETQYF.

This chain links TRBV5-1 with TRBJ1-5; possibly TRBD1 for D (6 bases). CDR3 size: 14 residues. Per the germline V gene, CDR1 is SGHRS and CDR2 is YFSETQ. Trimming removed 0 bases at V and 6 bases at J, with 10 bases between. CDR3 coding DNA: TGCGCCAGCAGCTTGGGCGAGGGGGTTCAGCCCCAGCATTTT. Protein sequence: CASSLGEGVQPQHF.

The rearrangement joins TRBV5-6 to TRBJ2-7, with D possibly being TRBD2 (6 bases). This CDR3 region has 15 residues. V was trimmed by 3 bases and J by 1 base, leaving 14 bases between them. CDR1 SGHDT and CDR2 YYEEEE come from the germline V gene. CDR3 coding DNA: TGTGCCAGCAGCTCGGGACTCCTCAGATCCTACGAGCAGTACTTC. It specifies CASSSGLLRSYEQYF.

J is TRBJ2-1 and V is TRBV19; 11 bases agree with TRBD2. Germline CDR1 and CDR2: LNHDA and SQIVND (reference sequence). The CDR3 totals 17 residues. V lost 0 bases and J lost 7; bases outside the gene matches: 8. In nucleotides, the CDR3 is TGTGCCAGTAGTATAGAGCAGGGGACTAGCGGTGGGAATGAGCAGTTCTTC. Translated, it gives CASSIEQGTSGGNEQFF.

The gene calls are TRBV7-2 and TRBJ2-5, with no clear D. CDR1 is SGHTA, CDR2 FQGNSA, per germline. CDR3 length equals 12 residues. V was pared by 5 bases and J by 0 bases, with 4 bases between. This CDR3 is CASSRYQETQYF. CDR3 sequence (DNA): TGTGCCAGCAGCAGGTACCAAGAGACCCAGTACTTC.

The CDR3 loop is CASSQEYHQPQHF. The CDR3, as DNA: TGCGCCAGCAGCCAAGAGTATCATCAGCCCCAGCATTTT. The gene calls are TRBV4-1 and TRBJ1-5, with unresolved D. V was cut by 0 bases and J by 5 bases, with 5 bases left in between. The germline CDR1 and CDR2 sequences are MGHRA and YSYEKL. The CDR3 is 13 residues long.